This T cell receptor beta chain comes out of a study of patients and donors after allogeneic stem cell transplantation. V gave up 8 bases and J gave up 0 bases, with 8 bases separating them. The CDR3 is 13 amino acids. TCRdb ran MiXCR on the RT-PCR reads and lists one entry per CDR3 protein. The sample has around 170,000 distinct CDR3 sequences, 24% seen once; the top ten hold around 26%. The specimen was blood, either unsorted or a sorted T cell fraction (not recorded which). This clonotype was sampled from a human donor who was either an allogeneic HSCT recipient or a stem cell or donor lymphocyte infusion donor (not recorded which). It is not recorded whose cells these are; they may come from a transplant donor. The J gene is TRBJ2-1, the V gene TRBV12-3 or TRBV12-4; D perhaps matches TRBD1 (6 bases). CDR3 sequence: CASGGTSYNEQFF. Written as DNA, the CDR3 is TGTGCCAGCGGGGGCACCTCCTACAATGAGCAGTTCTTC.